Reported below is one T cell receptor (beta chain). This sample was included in a study of blood T cell repertoires in COVID-19. Sequencing was performed with immunoSEQ multiplex PCR; in TCRdb, only in-frame clones are kept and a portion is missing. The data contain about 300,000 clones, around 90% of them singletons. Germline V CDR1 and CDR2: DFQATT, SNEGSKA (reference sequence). The CDR3 has 17 residues. Germline trimming cut 3 bases from V and 1 base from J; bases unmatched to any gene: 10. This rearrangement joins TRBV20-1 to TRBJ2-5, with 11 nucleotides matching TRBD2. Sequenced sample: peripheral blood. The sequence was obtained from a man in his sixties or seventies with acute or convalescent COVID-19. The CDR3 DNA sequence: TGCAGTGCTAGTTCTGGGCTAGCGGGAGGTGCCCAAGAGACCCAGTACTTC. Protein: CSASSGLAGGAQETQYF.